These T cell receptor beta chains were read from a single sample in a study of blood T cell repertoires in COVID-19. The assay was immunoSEQ multiplex PCR, and TCRdb's table has in-frame clones only and misses some. The table lists approximately 150,000 clones, roughly 90% of them singletons. Source material: peripheral blood. These receptors all come from a man between 60 and 75 years old with active or convalescent COVID-19. Both conserved end residues are part of each CDR3. Each record gives: CDR3 protein, CDR3 DNA, J gene, V gene, clone size, D gene. A D gene is named only where the DNA matches it firmly. Some rows have no size entry. The others give once, few or many, or a class for an expanded clone.

CDR3aa: CASSPSGYQPQHF
CDR3nt: TGTGCCAGCTCACCAAGCGGATATCAGCCCCAGCATTTT
j_gene: TRBJ1-5
v_gene: TRBV18
abundance: .
d_gene: .

CDR3aa: CASSVTGAGYGYTF
CDR3nt: TGCGCCAGCAGCGTGACAGGGGCGGGCTATGGCTACACCTTC
j_gene: TRBJ1-2
v_gene: TRBV5-1
abundance: .
d_gene: TRBD1

CDR3aa: CASGQALEPQHF
CDR3nt: TGTGCCAGTGGACAGGCCCTGGAGCCCCAGCATTTT
j_gene: TRBJ1-5
v_gene: TRBV28
abundance: .
d_gene: TRBD1

CDR3aa: CASSRETYGYTF
CDR3nt: TGTGCCAGCAGCCGGGAAACCTATGGCTACACCTTC
j_gene: TRBJ1-2
v_gene: TRBV2
abundance: .
d_gene: .

CDR3aa: CAIRETGGPYGYTF
CDR3nt: TGTGCCATCAGGGAGACAGGGGGCCCCTATGGCTACACCTTC
j_gene: TRBJ1-2
v_gene: TRBV10-3
abundance: .
d_gene: TRBD1

CDR3aa: CASSVGESSYNSPLHF
CDR3nt: TGTGCCAGCAGCGTAGGGGAGAGCTCCTATAATTCACCCCTCCACTTT
j_gene: TRBJ1-6
v_gene: TRBV9
abundance: .
d_gene: .

CDR3aa: CASSDRGTAFF
CDR3nt: TGTGCCAGCTCGGACAGGGGGACAGCTTTCTTT
j_gene: TRBJ1-1
v_gene: TRBV25-1
abundance: .
d_gene: TRBD1

CDR3aa: CASGPQGAGYGYTF
CDR3nt: TGTGCTAGTGGCCCACAGGGGGCGGGATATGGCTACACCTTC
j_gene: TRBJ1-2
v_gene: TRBV12-5
abundance: .
d_gene: TRBD1

CDR3aa: CASTLSSGGNTGELFF
CDR3nt: TGTGCCAGCACCCTTAGTAGCGGGGGGAACACCGGGGAGCTGTTTTTT
j_gene: TRBJ2-2
v_gene: TRBV7-8
abundance: .
d_gene: TRBD2

CDR3aa: CSVRGGARDEAFF
CDR3nt: TGCAGCGTACGGGGGGGCGCCAGGGATGAAGCTTTCTTT
j_gene: TRBJ1-1
v_gene: TRBV29-1
abundance: .
d_gene: .

CDR3aa: CSASVGRVYGYTF
CDR3nt: TGCAGTGCTAGTGTGGGCAGGGTATATGGTTACACCTTC
j_gene: TRBJ1-2
v_gene: TRBV20-1
abundance: .
d_gene: .

CDR3aa: CASSQANSPQQYF
CDR3nt: TGTGCCAGCAGCCAAGCTAACTCTCCCCAGCAGTACTTC
j_gene: TRBJ2-7
v_gene: TRBV14
abundance: .
d_gene: .

CDR3aa: CASTQYSTQAYNEQFF
CDR3nt: TGTGCCAGCACCCAATACTCGACCCAGGCATACAATGAGCAGTTCTTC
j_gene: TRBJ2-1
v_gene: TRBV28
abundance: .
d_gene: .

CDR3aa: CASSQDRGFYGYTF
CDR3nt: TGCGCCAGCAGCCAAGACAGGGGTTTCTATGGCTACACCTTC
j_gene: TRBJ1-2
v_gene: TRBV4-1
abundance: .
d_gene: .

CDR3aa: CAWSEWTSGTETQYF
CDR3nt: TGTGCCTGGAGTGAGTGGACTAGCGGGACAGAGACCCAGTACTTC
j_gene: TRBJ2-5
v_gene: TRBV30
abundance: .
d_gene: TRBD2

CDR3aa: CAVGGMANYGYTF
CDR3nt: TGTGCAGTGGGGGGTATGGCTAACTATGGCTACACCTTC
j_gene: TRBJ1-2
v_gene: TRBV10-3
abundance: once
d_gene: .

CDR3aa: CASSQDPQGVRSPLHF
CDR3nt: TGCGCCAGCAGCCAAGACCCACAGGGGGTTAGATCACCCCTCCACTTT
j_gene: TRBJ1-6
v_gene: TRBV4-1
abundance: .
d_gene: TRBD1

CDR3aa: CASTGGWASGSMEVGETQYF
CDR3nt: TGCGCCAGCACGGGGGGGTGGGCTAGCGGGAGCATGGAAGTCGGGGAGACCCAGTACTTC
j_gene: TRBJ2-5
v_gene: TRBV10-2
abundance: .
d_gene: TRBD2

CDR3aa: CASSEGVLAGGNEQFF
CDR3nt: TGTGCCAGCAGTGAAGGGGTACTAGCGGGAGGCAATGAGCAGTTCTTC
j_gene: TRBJ2-1
v_gene: TRBV2
abundance: once
d_gene: TRBD2

CDR3aa: CASSNFAFNSNQPQHF
CDR3nt: TGTGCCAGTAGTAATTTTGCGTTCAATAGCAATCAGCCCCAGCATTTT
j_gene: TRBJ1-5
v_gene: TRBV19
abundance: .
d_gene: .

CDR3aa: CASSQGPPRRRTEAFF
CDR3nt: TGTGCCAGCAGCCAAGGGCCTCCCCGGCGGAGGACTGAAGCTTTCTTT
j_gene: TRBJ1-1
v_gene: TRBV4-2
abundance: .
d_gene: .

CDR3aa: CASGLSGTDRNSNQPQHF
CDR3nt: TGTGCTAGTGGTTTGTCCGGGACAGATCGTAATAGCAATCAGCCCCAGCATTTT
j_gene: TRBJ1-5
v_gene: TRBV12-5
abundance: .
d_gene: TRBD1

CDR3aa: CASLETRGAFYNEQFF
CDR3nt: TGTGCCAGCCTAGAGACCAGGGGTGCCTTTTACAATGAGCAGTTCTTC
j_gene: TRBJ2-1
v_gene: TRBV2
abundance: .
d_gene: .

CDR3aa: CASSQDPPATGWNTEAFF
CDR3nt: TGCGCCAGCAGCCAAGATCCCCCAGCAACAGGATGGAACACTGAAGCTTTCTTT
j_gene: TRBJ1-1
v_gene: TRBV4-1
abundance: .
d_gene: .

CDR3aa: CASSLLSNEQFF
CDR3nt: TGTGCCAGCAGTCTCTTGAGCAATGAGCAGTTCTTC
j_gene: TRBJ2-1
v_gene: TRBV12-3/TRBV12-4
abundance: .
d_gene: .

CDR3aa: CASKGDGTDTQYF
CDR3nt: TGTGCCAGCAAGGGGGACGGCACAGATACGCAGTATTTT
j_gene: TRBJ2-3
v_gene: TRBV6-6
abundance: .
d_gene: .

CDR3aa: CASSLAGTGSYEQYF
CDR3nt: TGTGCCAGCAGCTTGGCCGGGACAGGGTCCTACGAGCAGTACTTC
j_gene: TRBJ2-7
v_gene: TRBV7-8
abundance: .
d_gene: TRBD1